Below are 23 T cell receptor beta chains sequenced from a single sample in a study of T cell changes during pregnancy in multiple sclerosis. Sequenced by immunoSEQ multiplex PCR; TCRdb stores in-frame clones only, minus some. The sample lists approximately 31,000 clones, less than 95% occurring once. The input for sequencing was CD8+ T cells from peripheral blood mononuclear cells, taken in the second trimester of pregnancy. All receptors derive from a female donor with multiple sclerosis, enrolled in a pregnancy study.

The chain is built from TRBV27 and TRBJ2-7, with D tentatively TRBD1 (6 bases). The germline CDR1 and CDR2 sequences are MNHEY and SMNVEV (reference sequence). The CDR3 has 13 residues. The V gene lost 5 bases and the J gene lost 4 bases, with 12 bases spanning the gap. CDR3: CASSVDRQYEQYF. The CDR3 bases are TGTGCCAGCAGTGTGGACAGACAATACGAGCAGTACTTC.

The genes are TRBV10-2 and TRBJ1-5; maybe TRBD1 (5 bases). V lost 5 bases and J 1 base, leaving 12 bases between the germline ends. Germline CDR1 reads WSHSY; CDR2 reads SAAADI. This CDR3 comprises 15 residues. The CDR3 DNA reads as TGCGCCAGCAGTTGGGGGGGGTCGAGCAATCAGCCCCAGCATTTT. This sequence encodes CASSWGGSSNQPQHF.

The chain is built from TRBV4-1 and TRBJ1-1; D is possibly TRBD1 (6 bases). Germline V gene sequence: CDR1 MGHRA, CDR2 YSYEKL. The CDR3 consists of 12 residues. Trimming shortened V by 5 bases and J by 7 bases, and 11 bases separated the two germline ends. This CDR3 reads CASSSPDSEAFF. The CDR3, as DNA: TGCGCCAGCAGCTCACCGGACAGTGAAGCTTTCTTT.

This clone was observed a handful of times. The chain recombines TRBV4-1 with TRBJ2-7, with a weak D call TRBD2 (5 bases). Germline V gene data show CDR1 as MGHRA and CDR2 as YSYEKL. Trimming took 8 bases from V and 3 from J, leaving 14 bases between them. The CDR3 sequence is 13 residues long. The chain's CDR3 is CASSIAAGYEQYF. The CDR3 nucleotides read TGCGCCAGCTCTATAGCTGCGGGCTACGAGCAGTACTTC.

The CDR3 nucleotides read TGTGCCAGTAGTATAGCCTGGACAGGGGACTACAATGAGCAGTTCTTC. Residues: CASSIAWTGDYNEQFF. The chain links TRBV19 to TRBJ2-1; 9 nucleotides line up with TRBD1. Germline V gives CDR1 LNHDA, CDR2 SQIVND (reference sequence). CDR3 length: 16 amino acids. J lost 3 bases, V lost 1 base, and 4 bases had no gene match. The entire variable domain, with the rest obtained from reference TRBV19 and TRBJ2-1, is as follows: DGGITQSPKYLFRKEGQNVTLSCEQNLNHDAMYWYRQDPGQGLRLIYYSQIVNDFQKGDIAEGYSVSREKKESFPLTVTSAQKNPTAFYLCASSIAWTGDYNEQFFGPGTRLTVL.

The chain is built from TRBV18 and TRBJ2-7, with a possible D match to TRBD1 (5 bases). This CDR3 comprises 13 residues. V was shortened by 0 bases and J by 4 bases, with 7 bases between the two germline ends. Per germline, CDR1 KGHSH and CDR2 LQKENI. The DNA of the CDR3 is TGTGCCAGCTCACCACCGGGGCAATACGAGCAGTACTTC. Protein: CASSPPGQYEQYF.

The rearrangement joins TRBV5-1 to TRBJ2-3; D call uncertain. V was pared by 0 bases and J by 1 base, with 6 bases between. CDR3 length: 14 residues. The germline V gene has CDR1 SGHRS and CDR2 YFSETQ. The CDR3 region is CASSLVPGTDTQYF. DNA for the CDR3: TGCGCCAGCAGCTTGGTGCCAGGCACAGATACGCAGTATTTT.

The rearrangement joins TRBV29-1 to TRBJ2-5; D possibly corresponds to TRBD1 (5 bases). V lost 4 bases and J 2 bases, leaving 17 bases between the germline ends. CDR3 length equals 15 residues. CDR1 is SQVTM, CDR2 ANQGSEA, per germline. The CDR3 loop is CSVGTQKSPQETQYF. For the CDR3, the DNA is TGCAGCGTTGGGACACAAAAGAGCCCGCAAGAGACCCAGTACTTC.

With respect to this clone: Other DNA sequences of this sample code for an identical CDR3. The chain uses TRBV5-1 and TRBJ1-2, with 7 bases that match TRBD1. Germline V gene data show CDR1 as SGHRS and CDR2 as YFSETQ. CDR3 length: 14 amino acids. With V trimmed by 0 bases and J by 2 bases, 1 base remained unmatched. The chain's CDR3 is CASSLGQGNYGYTF. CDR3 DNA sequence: TGCGCCAGCAGCTTGGGACAGGGCAACTATGGCTACACCTTC.

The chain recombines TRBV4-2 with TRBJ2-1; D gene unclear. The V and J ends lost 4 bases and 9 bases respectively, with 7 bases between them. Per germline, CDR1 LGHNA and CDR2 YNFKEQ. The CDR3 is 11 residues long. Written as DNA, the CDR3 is TGTGCCAGCAGCCTCACGGGTGAGCAGTTCTTC. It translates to CASSLTGEQFF.

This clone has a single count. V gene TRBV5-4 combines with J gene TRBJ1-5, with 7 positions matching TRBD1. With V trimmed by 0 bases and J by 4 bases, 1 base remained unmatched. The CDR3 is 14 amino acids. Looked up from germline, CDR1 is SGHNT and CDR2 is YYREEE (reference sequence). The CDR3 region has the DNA TGTGCCAGCAGCTTGGCAGGGGGGAATCAGCCCCAGCATTTT. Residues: CASSLAGGNQPQHF.

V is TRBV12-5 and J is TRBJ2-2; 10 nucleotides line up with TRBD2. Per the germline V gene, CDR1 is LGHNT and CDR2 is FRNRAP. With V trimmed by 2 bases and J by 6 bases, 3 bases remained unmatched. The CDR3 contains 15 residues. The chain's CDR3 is CASGLLAGVAGELFF. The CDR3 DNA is TGTGCTAGTGGTTTGCTAGCGGGAGTGGCCGGGGAGCTGTTTTTT.

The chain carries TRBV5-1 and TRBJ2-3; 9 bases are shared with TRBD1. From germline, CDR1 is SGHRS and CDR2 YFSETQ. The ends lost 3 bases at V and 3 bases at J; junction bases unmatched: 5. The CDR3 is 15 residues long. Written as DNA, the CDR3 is TGCGCCAGCAGCTCCCAAGGACAGGGGACAGATACGCAGTATTTT. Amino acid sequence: CASSSQGQGTDTQYF.

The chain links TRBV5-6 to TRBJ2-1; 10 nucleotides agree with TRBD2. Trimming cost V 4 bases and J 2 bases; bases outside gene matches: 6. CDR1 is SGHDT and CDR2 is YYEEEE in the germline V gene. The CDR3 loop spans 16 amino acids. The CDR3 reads CASSDPSGSTYNEQFF. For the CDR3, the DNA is TGTGCCAGCAGCGATCCTAGCGGGAGCACCTACAATGAGCAGTTCTTC. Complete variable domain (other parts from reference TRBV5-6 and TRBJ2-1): DAGVTQSPTHLIKTRGQQVTLRCSPKSGHDTVSWYQQALGQGPQFIFQYYEEEERQRGNFPDRFSGHQFPNYSSELNVNALLLGDSALYLCASSDPSGSTYNEQFFGPGTRLTVL.

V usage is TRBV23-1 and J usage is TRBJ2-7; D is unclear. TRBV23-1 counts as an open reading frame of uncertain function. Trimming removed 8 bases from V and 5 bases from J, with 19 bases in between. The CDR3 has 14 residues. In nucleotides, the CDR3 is TGCGCCAGCGCCATAACCACGGGTTTCCACGAGCAGTACTTC. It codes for CASAITTGFHEQYF.

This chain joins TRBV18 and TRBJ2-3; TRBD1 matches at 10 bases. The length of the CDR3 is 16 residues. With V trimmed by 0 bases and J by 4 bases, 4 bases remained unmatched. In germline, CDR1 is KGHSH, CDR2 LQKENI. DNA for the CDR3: TGTGCCAGCTCACCACCGTCTGGACAGGGGGCAGATACGCAGTATTTT. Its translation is CASSPPSGQGADTQYF.

Written as DNA, the CDR3 is TGTGCCAGCCTCTTGCAGGGAAACGAGCAGTACTTC. This codes for CASLLQGNEQYF. The chain has TRBV6-1 and TRBJ2-7; weak D call: TRBD1 (5 bases). From germline, CDR1 is MNHNS and CDR2 SASEGT. Trimming cost V 8 bases and J 5 bases, with 13 bases left between them. CDR3 length equals 12 residues.

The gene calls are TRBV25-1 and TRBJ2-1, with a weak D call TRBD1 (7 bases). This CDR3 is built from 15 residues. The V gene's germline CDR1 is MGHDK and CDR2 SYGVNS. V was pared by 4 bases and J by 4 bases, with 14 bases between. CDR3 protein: CASSGWRGRYNEQFF. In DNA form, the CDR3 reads TGTGCCAGCAGTGGATGGAGGGGGCGATACAATGAGCAGTTCTTC.

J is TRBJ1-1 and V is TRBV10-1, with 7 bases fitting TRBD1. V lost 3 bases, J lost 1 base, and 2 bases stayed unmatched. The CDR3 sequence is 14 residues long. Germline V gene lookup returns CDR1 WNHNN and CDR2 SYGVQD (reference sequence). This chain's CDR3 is CASSDHRGNTEAFF. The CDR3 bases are TGCGCCAGCAGTGATCACAGGGGGAACACTGAAGCTTTCTTT.

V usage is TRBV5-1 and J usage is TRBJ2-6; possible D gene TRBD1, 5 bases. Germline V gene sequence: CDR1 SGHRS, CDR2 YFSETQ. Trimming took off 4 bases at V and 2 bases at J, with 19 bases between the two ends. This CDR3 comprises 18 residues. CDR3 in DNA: TGCGCCAGCAGCCCTGCCCAGGGCCTCTCGGCTGGGGCCAACGTCCTGACTTTC. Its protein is CASSPAQGLSAGANVLTF.

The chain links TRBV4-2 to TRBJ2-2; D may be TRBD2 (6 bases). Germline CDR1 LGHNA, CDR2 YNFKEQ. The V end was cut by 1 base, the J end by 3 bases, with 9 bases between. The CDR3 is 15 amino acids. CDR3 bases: TGTGCCAGCAGCCAAGGACTAGATCACACCGGGGAGCTGTTTTTT. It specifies CASSQGLDHTGELFF.

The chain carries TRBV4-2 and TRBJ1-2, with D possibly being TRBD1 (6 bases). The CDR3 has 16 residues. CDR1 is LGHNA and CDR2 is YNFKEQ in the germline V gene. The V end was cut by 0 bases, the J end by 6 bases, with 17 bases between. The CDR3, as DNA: TGTGCCAGCAGCCAAGATGAGGCAGGGGTCTTGAATGGCTACACCTTC. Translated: CASSQDEAGVLNGYTF.

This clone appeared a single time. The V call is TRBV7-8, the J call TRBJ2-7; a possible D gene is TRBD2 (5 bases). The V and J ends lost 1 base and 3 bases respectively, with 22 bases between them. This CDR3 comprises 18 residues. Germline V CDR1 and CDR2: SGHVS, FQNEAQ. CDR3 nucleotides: TGTGCCAGCAGCTTAGGACTTTTGGGGTCCGGGGTAGGCTACGAGCAGTACTTC. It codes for CASSLGLLGSGVGYEQYF.